Here is one T cell receptor beta chain with its context. This entry comes from a study of OX40 agonist ivuxolimab in advanced cancers. About the research overall: Ivuxolimab, an agonistic anti-OX40 (CD134) antibody, was given to patients.

The CDR3 loop spans 14 amino acids. Germline lookup yields CDR1 MNHEY and CDR2 SMNVEV (reference sequence). The V gene lost 5 bases and the J gene lost 6 bases, with 13 bases spanning the gap. The data were produced by immunoSEQ multiplex PCR, yet TCRdb's version contains in-frame clones alone and is incomplete. In the table there are 25,000 to 30,000 clones, about 88% of which are singletons. The sample in question was CD4+ or CD8+ T cells sorted from blood, obtained in a trial of the OX40 agonist ivuxolimab. This clonotype originated in an adult with an advanced solid tumor such as melanoma, head and neck, liver or kidney cancer. The chain employs TRBV27 and TRBJ1-4, with D maybe TRBD1 (6 bases). DNA for the CDR3: TGTGCCAGCAGTCGGACAGTTGAACATGAAAAACTGTTTTTT. It codes for CASSRTVEHEKLFF.